The 27 T cell receptor beta chains below come from one sample, sequenced in a study of blood T cell repertoires in COVID-19. Using immunoSEQ multiplex PCR, the repertoire was profiled, and TCRdb retains in-frame clones only, with some absent. Of about 97,000 clones listed, 90% are singletons. Sequenced material: peripheral blood. The receptors were sampled from a man aged 55-75 years with acute or convalescent COVID-19.

The chain has TRBV19 and TRBJ1-4; 7 bases fit TRBD1. The germline gives CDR1 LNHDA, CDR2 SQIVND (reference sequence). Germline trimming cut 2 bases from V and 0 bases from J; bases unmatched to any gene: 3. The CDR3 sequence is 16 residues long. CDR3 nucleotide sequence: TGTGCCAGTAGTATAAGGGGGACAGCAACTAATGAAAAACTGTTTTTT. Its translation is CASSIRGTATNEKLFF.

This chain links TRBV10-3 with TRBJ1-2, with D maybe TRBD1 (5 bases). Germline CDR1 ENHRY, CDR2 SYGVKD. The CDR3 sequence is 13 residues long. Trimming stripped 11 bases from V and 3 bases from J, with 16 bases between. CDR3 DNA: TGTGCCGTCGGGCAAGGGGCAGACTATGGCTACACCTTC. Its translation: CAVGQGADYGYTF.

The chain uses TRBV19 and TRBJ2-5, with 10 bases fitting TRBD1. The V and J ends lost 10 bases and 5 bases, in that order; junction bases with no gene match: 10. Germline CDR1 is LNHDA and CDR2 is SQIVND (reference sequence). The length of the CDR3 is 14 residues. The CDR3 nucleotides read TGTGCCACACGGACAGGGGGGACTGGGGAGACCCAGTACTTC. Its translation: CATRTGGTGETQYF.

The rearrangement joins TRBV12-5 to TRBJ2-7; D remains unclear. The CDR3 consists of 13 residues. V lost 3 bases and J lost 5, with 11 bases in between. CDR1 and CDR2 from the germline V gene are LGHNT and FRNRAP. The CDR3: CASGFRQADEQYF. CDR3 nucleotides: TGTGCTAGTGGTTTTAGGCAGGCCGACGAGCAGTACTTC.

The V and J genes are TRBV6-5 and TRBJ1-2; D call uncertain. The CDR3 is made up of 13 amino acids. Germline CDR1 MNHEY, CDR2 SVGAGI. V was shortened by 6 bases and J by 7 bases, with 15 bases between the two germline ends. In DNA, the CDR3 is TGTGCCAGCAGATCGCCCCGGTTATCTGGCTACACCTTC. It encodes CASRSPRLSGYTF.

CDR3 in DNA: TGTGCCAGCAGTTTATTAGGCCAGGGGCAGCAGACCCAGTACTTC. Protein sequence: CASSLLGQGQQTQYF. The chain carries TRBV27 and TRBJ2-5; TRBD1 might be the D (6 bases). The CDR3 runs 15 residues. From germline, CDR1 is MNHEY and CDR2 SMNVEV (reference sequence). V shed 1 base and J shed 6 bases, with 15 bases lying between them.

Judged by abundance, this clone is medium-sized. The genes are TRBV3-1 (or the pseudogene TRBV3-2) and TRBJ2-5; TRBD2 agrees at 11 bases. V shed 4 bases and J 5 bases; nucleotides not matched to a gene: 18. This CDR3 region has 19 residues. Germline assignment: CDR1 LGHDT and CDR2 YNNKEL (reference sequence). The CDR3 coding sequence is TGTGCCAGCAGCCGAGTAAGTTCACAGAGACTAGCGGGGTTGGAGACCCAGTACTTC. Translating gives CASSRVSSQRLAGLETQYF.

The chain is built from TRBV7-2 and TRBJ1-6; D uncertain. V was shortened by 5 bases and J by 11 bases, with 13 bases between the two germline ends. Germline V gene lookup returns CDR1 SGHTA and CDR2 FQGNSA. The CDR3 is 13 amino acids. In DNA form, the CDR3 reads TGTGCCAGCAGCACCCCGTCAGGAACACCCCTCCACTTT. The encoded protein is CASSTPSGTPLHF. The full variable domain, completed using reference TRBV7-2 and TRBJ1-6, is GAGVSQSPSNKVTEKGKDVELRCDPISGHTALYWYRQSLGQGLEFLIYFQGNSAPDKSGLPSDRFSAERTGGSVSTLTIQRTQQEDSAVYLCASSTPSGTPLHFGNGTRLTVT.

The chain recombines TRBV11-1 with TRBJ1-1; no definite D call. The CDR3 runs to 14 residues. The V gene lost 3 bases and the J gene lost 5 bases, with 13 bases spanning the gap. Germline V gene lookup returns CDR1 SGHAT and CDR2 FQDESV (reference sequence). The CDR3: CASSFSRGLTEAFF. CDR3 DNA sequence: TGTGCCAGCAGCTTTTCGCGAGGGCTGACTGAAGCTTTCTTT.

This sequence joins TRBV6-4 and TRBJ2-1; 8 nucleotides agree with TRBD1. Germline CDR1 MRHNA, CDR2 SNTAGT. CDR3 length: 16 amino acids. The trim removed 2 bases at V and 9 bases at J, leaving 12 bases unmatched. The CDR3 sequence is CASSDGDRRFVSEQFF. The DNA for the CDR3 is TGTGCCAGCAGTGACGGGGACAGGCGGTTTGTAAGTGAGCAGTTCTTC.

The rearrangement links TRBV19 to TRBJ1-3; 7 bases are a match to TRBD1. The CDR3 has 15 amino acids. Germline CDR1 and CDR2: LNHDA and SQIVND (reference sequence). The V segment lost 8 bases and the J segment 0 bases; nucleotides outside the gene matches: 7. In DNA, the CDR3 is TGTGCCAGTGGACACCACAGGGGCTCTGGAAACACCATATATTTT. It is translated as CASGHHRGSGNTIYF.

The J gene is TRBJ2-3, the V gene TRBV2; 9 bases are a match to TRBD2. CDR3 size: 17 residues. Germline V gives CDR1 SNHLY, CDR2 FYNNEI. Germline trimming cut 3 bases from V and 0 bases from J; bases unmatched to any gene: 7. This chain's CDR3 is CASSEDSGGPSTDTQYF. CDR3 in DNA: TGTGCCAGCAGTGAGGATAGCGGGGGCCCGAGCACAGATACGCAGTATTTT.

CDR3 sequence reads: CASSFPPQGLKNSPLHF. The CDR3, as DNA: TGTGCCAGCAGCTTTCCCCCGCAGGGGCTTAAGAATTCACCCCTCCACTTT. This rearrangement joins TRBV7-2 to TRBJ1-6; D may be TRBD1 (6 bases). The CDR3 contains 17 residues. Germline lookup yields CDR1 SGHTA and CDR2 FQGNSA. V was shortened by 3 bases and J by 7 bases, with 19 bases between the two germline ends.

V is TRBV7-6 and J is TRBJ2-1, with 10 bases aligning to TRBD2. Germline V gene data show CDR1 as SGHVS and CDR2 as FNYEAQ. The CDR3 spans 16 residues. V lost 1 base to trimming and J lost 1 base; unmatched junction nucleotides: 1. CDR3 residues: CASSLVAGGSYNEQFF. The CDR3 DNA follows: TGTGCCAGCAGCTTAGTAGCGGGGGGTTCCTACAATGAGCAGTTCTTC.

The chain uses TRBV5-6 and TRBJ2-3; D not resolved. This CDR3 has 18 residues. V lost 1 base and J 0 bases, leaving 18 bases between the germline ends. Germline V gene lookup returns CDR1 SGHDT and CDR2 YYEEEE. CDR3 sequence (DNA): TGTGCCAGCAGCTTGAGGTTGAGCTTACAGCCTAGCACAGATACGCAGTATTTT. As protein: CASSLRLSLQPSTDTQYF.

The rearrangement links TRBV11-2 to TRBJ1-2, with a weak D call TRBD1 (5 bases). V shed 0 bases and J shed 8 bases, with 7 bases lying between them. The CDR3 covers 12 residues. Germline CDR1 SGHAT, CDR2 FQNNGV. CDR3 loop: CASSLDGAGYTF. The CDR3 nucleotides read TGTGCCAGCAGCTTAGATGGGGCCGGCTACACCTTC. Full variable domain (outside the CDR3, taken from reference TRBV11-2 and TRBJ1-2): EAGVAQSPRYKIIEKRQSVAFWCNPISGHATLYWYQQILGQGPKLLIQFQNNGVVDDSQLPKDRFSAERLKGVDSTLKIQPAKLEDSAVYLCASSLDGAGYTFGSGTRLTVV.

The genes are TRBV6-2 or TRBV6-3 and TRBJ1-4, with a weak D call TRBD1 (5 bases). Trimming stripped 4 bases from V and 8 bases from J, with 17 bases between. The CDR3 covers 15 residues. Germline assignment: CDR1 MNHEY and CDR2 SVGEGT. Written as DNA, the CDR3 is TGTGCCAGCAGTTTGGTAGGGGAGGTGTGGGAAAAACTGTTTTTT. Translation gives CASSLVGEVWEKLFF.

The CDR3 coding sequence is TGCGCCAGCAGCCCAGGACAGGGGGGTATAGATACGCAGTATTTT. It is translated as CASSPGQGGIDTQYF. This sequence joins TRBV5-1 and TRBJ2-3, with 10 bases matching TRBD1. The CDR3 extends over 15 amino acids. J was trimmed by 5 bases and V by 4 bases; bases with no gene match: 7. CDR1 is SGHRS, CDR2 YFSETQ, per germline.

In DNA, the CDR3 is TGTGCCAGCAGTTTATCCCAGGGGTGGTCCTACGAGCAGTACTTC. Translating it yields CASSLSQGWSYEQYF. The chain employs TRBV28 and TRBJ2-7, with D maybe TRBD1 (6 bases). The germline CDR1 and CDR2 sequences are MDHEN and SYDVKM. The CDR3 contains 15 residues. V lost 1 base, J lost 1 base, and 11 bases lay in between.

The V call is TRBV5-6, the J call TRBJ1-2; weak D call: TRBD1 (6 bases). The CDR3 loop spans 12 amino acids. V was cut by 4 bases and J by 5 bases, with 9 bases left in between. CDR1 SGHDT and CDR2 YYEEEE come from the germline V gene. CDR3 in DNA: TGTGCCAGCAGCCCACAGGGTTATGGCTACACCTTC. It encodes CASSPQGYGYTF.

This chain connects TRBV9 to TRBJ2-5, with 7 positions matching TRBD1. Germline loops: CDR1 SGDLS, CDR2 YYNGEE. The CDR3 has 14 amino acids. V lost 4 bases and J lost 8; bases outside the gene matches: 11. This CDR3 is CASSPQTGTPTQYF. The CDR3 nucleotides are TGTGCCAGCAGCCCCCAGACAGGGACCCCCACCCAGTACTTC.

The chain recombines TRBV6-5 with TRBJ1-5; D remains unclear. CDR1 is MNHEY and CDR2 is SVGAGI in the germline V gene. V was trimmed by 0 bases and J by 5 bases, leaving 14 bases between them. The CDR3 has 16 residues. The CDR3 loop reads CASSYSRAEMDQPQHF. Here the CDR3 DNA reads TGTGCCAGCAGTTACTCGAGGGCGGAAATGGATCAGCCCCAGCATTTT.

This chain uses TRBV7-2 with TRBJ2-5, with TRBD1 matching 7 bases. The CDR3 extends over 16 amino acids. V was clipped by 5 bases and J by 2 bases; unmatched bases: 11. Germline CDR1 reads SGHTA; CDR2 reads FQGNSA. The DNA for the CDR3 is TGTGCCAGCAGCCCAACCTGGGGACAGCTTCAAGAGACCCAGTACTTC. It codes for CASSPTWGQLQETQYF.

The chain joins TRBV2 to TRBJ2-2; TRBD1 matches 7 bases. The germline V gene has CDR1 SNHLY and CDR2 FYNNEI. V dropped 4 bases and J dropped 3; count of bases not matched to a gene: 5. This CDR3 spans 15 amino acids. The CDR3 nucleotides are TGTGCCAGCAGTGCCCCTACAGGGGACACCGGGGAGCTGTTTTTT. This encodes CASSAPTGDTGELFF.

The chain combines TRBV5-1 with TRBJ1-1; possible D gene TRBD1, 6 bases. Trimming took off 4 bases at V and 11 bases at J, with 18 bases between the two ends. The germline CDR1 and CDR2 sequences are SGHRS and YFSETQ. The CDR3 sequence is 13 residues long. CDR3 amino acids: CASSQDRSWFAFF. DNA for the CDR3: TGCGCCAGCAGCCAAGACAGGTCGTGGTTCGCTTTCTTT.

This clone was recorded only once. The chain employs TRBV12-3 or TRBV12-4 and TRBJ1-2, with D hard to call. CDR3 size: 13 residues. Between the trimmed V and J ends, which lost 5 bases and 7 bases, there was a span of 14 bases. Here the CDR3 DNA reads TGTGCCAGCAGTCACCCCCGGGGTGTTGGCTACACCTTC. Its protein is CASSHPRGVGYTF.

The chain joins TRBV3-1 (or the pseudogene TRBV3-2) to TRBJ1-6, with 8 positions matching TRBD1. Unmatched junction bases numbered 4, after V lost 4 bases and J lost 11 bases. The germline V gene encodes CDR1 LGHDT and CDR2 YNNKEL (reference sequence). CDR3 length: 13 amino acids. The CDR3 region has the DNA TGTGCCAGCAGCCCCAGGGGGCGAGCACCCCTCCACTTT. As protein: CASSPRGRAPLHF.